These T cell receptor beta chains were read from a single sample in a study of cytomegalovirus exposure and HLA in healthy donors. Profiling relied on immunoSEQ multiplex PCR, and the TCRdb table lists in-frame clones only, not all of them. The sample contains 90,000 to 100,000 clones, roughly a tenth of which appear only once. Material for sequencing was PBMCs. Every receptor here comes from a man in his fifties in good health and CMV-seropositive. Each CDR3 is given with its conserved first and last residue. D genes are given only for firm matches. Part of the rows lack a size; the others show once, few, many or a class for expanded clones.

>-|TRBJ2-1|-|TRBV18
TGTGCCAGCTCACCAGGCTTGAGGGAGGTTGAGCAGTTCTTC
CASSPGLREVEQFF
>-|TRBJ1-1|TRBD1|TRBV6-5
TGTGCCAGCAGTTCCCGGGACAGACGAACTGAAGCTTTCTTT
CASSSRDRRTEAFF
>-|TRBJ2-7|TRBD2|TRBV28
TGTGCCAGCAGTGGGGGGGCCTACGAGCAGTACTTC
CASSGGAYEQYF
>-|TRBJ2-5|-|TRBV7-2
TGTGCCAGCAGCTTGGATCTGGGGGGCGGGAGTTTTCGGGAGACCCAGTACTTC
CASSLDLGGGSFRETQYF
>few|TRBJ2-7|TRBD2|TRBV6-6
TGTGCCAGCAGTTCTCCCGGGACTAGCGGTACCTACGAGCAGTACTTC
CASSSPGTSGTYEQYF
>many|TRBJ2-7|-|TRBV30
TGTGCCTGGAGTTTTAACAGGGACTACGAGCAGTACTTC
CAWSFNRDYEQYF
>-|TRBJ1-6|-|TRBV10-3
TGTGCCATCAGTGACCCACCAGGACCCCTCCACTTT
CAISDPPGPLHF
>few|TRBJ1-1|-|TRBV4-1
TGCGCCAGCAGCCAGGAGGGCTATAAGGCTGAAGCTTTCTTT
CASSQEGYKAEAFF
>few|TRBJ2-7|TRBD1|TRBV27
TGTGCCAGCAGTCTATGGGGACCGGGACAGGGGGCCCACGAGCAGTACTTC
CASSLWGPGQGAHEQYF
>few|TRBJ1-5|-|TRBV9
TGTGCCAGCAGCGTAGGGGGCTCCGTTAATCAGCCCCAGCATTTT
CASSVGGSVNQPQHF
>-|TRBJ2-5|TRBD2|TRBV7-8
TGTGCCAGCAGCCCTAATAGCGGGAGAGGACAAGAGACCCAGTACTTC
CASSPNSGRGQETQYF
>-|TRBJ2-2|TRBD2|TRBV2
TGTGCCAGCAGGGGACTAGCGGGAAGTCCCGGGGAGCTGTTTTTT
CASRGLAGSPGELFF
>-|TRBJ2-2|TRBD2|TRBV29-1
TGCAGCGTTGAACCGAGCGGGGCCGGGGAGCTGTTTTTT
CSVEPSGAGELFF
>-|TRBJ2-7|-|TRBV6-1
TGTGCCAGCTCCCCTATGACAGGCGGCGAGCAGTACTTC
CASSPMTGGEQYF
>-|TRBJ2-5|TRBD1|TRBV6-4
TGTGCCAGCAATCCTTTAAAACCTACAGGGGCGCATCAGGACTTC
CASNPLKPTGAHQDF